These T cell receptor beta chains were read from a single sample in a study of T cell changes during pregnancy in multiple sclerosis. Sequenced by immunoSEQ multiplex PCR; TCRdb stores in-frame clones only, minus some. The table includes about 57,000 clones, approximately 90% detected once. Sequencing used CD4+ T cells from peripheral blood mononuclear cells, obtained before pregnancy. All receptors derive from a female donor with multiple sclerosis, enrolled in a pregnancy study. CDR3s include the opening cysteine and the closing phenylalanine or tryptophan.

TRBV6-1 CASRGPLYGGYTF
TRBV5-1 CASSLGLARQETQYF
TRBV7-2 CASSLVGSSEQYF
TRBV27 CASSFGQGTITEAFF
TRBV19 CASSTLKTGTVGRPQHF
TRBV19 CASSIQGTGELFF
TRBV5-1 CASSLLTGPGEKLFF
TRBV5-1 CASSWTTGGDTGELFF
TRBV6-5 CASSPEIQGAETQYF
TRBV19 CASSVWTGDSEKLFF
TRBV18 CASSPGTGLQETQYF
TRBV7-9 CASSLTQGANYGYTF
TRBV18 CASSPRGGANQPQHF
TRBV5-8 CASSSGGIYGYTF
TRBV7-9 CASSSETGGMNTEAFF
TRBV5-1 CASSAAQETQYF
TRBV5-6 CASSFGTSSSYEQYF
TRBV7-2 CASSLANDISGTPRDTQYF
TRBV19 CASSMGGSSYNEQFF
TRBV6-6 CASRGGISTDTQYF
TRBV6-1 CASSEDRVRNEQFF
TRBV19 CASRASGAGRGYEQFF
TRBV5-1 CASSLVAATTDTQYF
TRBV7-9 CASSLGSGRALYEQYF
TRBV6-4 CASSDSTAGNNEQFF
TRBV30 CAWSVLGTPQFF
TRBV7-8 CASSSYRDSQPQHF
TRBV10-3 CAITQGPDQPQHF
TRBV11-2 CASSLRQGSNQPQHF
TRBV11-2 CASSFSASGANVLTF
TRBV29-1 CSVAQGRAEAFF
TRBV5-4 CASNPRGTFNEQFF
TRBV18 CASSPRQGAHYEQYF
TRBV5-1 CASSLPSATYEQYF
TRBV27 CASSFTGNQPQHF
TRBV28 CASSLGSRVHEQYF
TRBV27 CASSLGQGPDTQYF
TRBV6-5 CASSTRGQGNQPQHF
TRBV27 CASTGGLAAYNEQFF
TRBV6-5 CASSYAGTSTDTQYF
TRBV2 CASSEGNRGQETQYF
TRBV7-8 CASSSTGIGFEKLFF
TRBV5-6 CASQRTGDRANTGELFF
TRBV5-6 CASSRLDTGELFF
TRBV6-5 CASSYSVWGGSEQYF
TRBV2 CASSPGRDRDIFSNQPQHF
TRBV5-1 CASSQTTGNNYGYTF
TRBV7-9 CASSLGETGGTDTQYF
TRBV29-1 CSVRLQGGNTEAFF
TRBV5-1 CASSSNPGGGTISGELFF
TRBV9 CASSPSLGPYEQYF
TRBV5-1 CASSLGQGARLGYTF
TRBV11-2 CASSLVGGNTIYF
TRBV19 CASSIRGRVYEQYF
TRBV27 CASRRTGENYGYTF
TRBV7-8 CASSSIRGAGNTIYF
TRBV15 CATSKTGDSYEQYF
TRBV7-3 CASSLVPAGGKDTQYF
TRBV5-8 CASSFYAYF
TRBV18 CASSPTGDTQYF